Each of the 29 T cell receptor beta chains below was sequenced from the same sample in a study of CD8 T cells in ankylosing spondylitis. One entry per CDR3 protein results from TCRdb running MiXCR on the 5' RACE reads. The data contain around 100,000 distinct CDR3 sequences, around 24% of them singletons. The material sequenced was synovial fluid, either unsorted or a sorted T cell fraction (not recorded which). The receptors originated from a male donor with ankylosing spondylitis.

This clonotype was counted ten times or more. The chain has TRBV7-2 and TRBJ1-1; unclear D gene. The CDR3 contains 13 residues. From germline, CDR1 is SGHTA and CDR2 FQGNSA. Deletions cut 5 bases from V and 1 base from J, with 8 bases between. CDR3 amino acids: CASSPTQNTEAFF. The CDR3 nucleotides are TGTGCCAGCAGCCCAACGCAGAACACTGAAGCTTTCTTT.

The chain joins TRBV29-1 to TRBJ2-1; 9 nucleotides agree with TRBD1. Germline assignment: CDR1 SQVTM and CDR2 ANQGSEA. J was trimmed by 9 bases and V by 4 bases; bases with no gene match: 4. CDR3 length equals 12 residues. The CDR3 loop is CSVGDRVGEQFF. The CDR3 DNA reads TGCAGCGTTGGGGACAGGGTGGGTGAGCAGTTCTTC.

V gene TRBV6-2 or TRBV6-3 combines with J gene TRBJ1-2; a possible D gene is TRBD1 (6 bases). CDR1 and CDR2 (germline): MNHEY, SVGEGT. The CDR3 runs to 13 residues. Trimming removed 10 bases at V and 3 bases at J, with 15 bases between. CDR3 sequence reads: CATSQGIYYGYTF. In DNA form, the CDR3 reads TGTGCCACCTCCCAGGGGATTTACTATGGCTACACCTTC.

This clonotype was seen a few times. At one end, the junction sequence differs from germline, possibly due to a read error. V gene TRBV29-1 combines with J gene TRBJ2-1; TRBD2 agrees at 12 bases. Per germline, CDR1 SQVTM and CDR2 ANQGSEA. This CDR3 is 16 amino acids long. The CDR3 DNA is TGCAGCGTTGACTCGTTCGCGCTAGCGGGGGGGAATGGGCAGTTCTTC. This gives the protein CSVDSFALAGGNGQFF.

This chain joins TRBV7-9 and TRBJ2-5; 7 bases fit TRBD1. From germline, CDR1 is SEHNR and CDR2 FQNEAQ (reference sequence). V trimming: 5 bases; J trimming: 3 bases; junction bases outside the gene matches: 6. The CDR3 extends over 14 amino acids. CDR3 residues: CASSRPGQKETQYF. Here the CDR3 DNA reads TGTGCCAGCAGCCGCCCGGGACAGAAAGAGACCCAGTACTTC.

The V and J genes are TRBV5-1 and TRBJ2-7, with a tentative D call TRBD1 (5 bases). Germline V gene lookup returns CDR1 SGHRS and CDR2 YFSETQ. CDR3 size: 13 residues. Trimming took 3 bases from V and 2 from J, leaving 9 bases between them. DNA of the CDR3: TGCGCCAGCAGCTCGACAGCTGCCTACGAGCAGTACTTC. As protein: CASSSTAAYEQYF.

In DNA form, the CDR3 reads TGTGCCAGCAGCATCATGGGGGGGGAGACTGAAGCTTTCTTT. Translating gives CASSIMGGETEAFF. This chain joins TRBV3-1 and TRBJ1-1; D might be TRBD1 (5 bases). V dropped 5 bases and J dropped 5 bases, with 15 bases sitting between them. The germline V gene has CDR1 LGHDT and CDR2 YNNKEL (reference sequence). This CDR3 spans 14 amino acids.

The V gene is TRBV29-1, the J gene TRBJ2-3; D might be TRBD1 (6 bases). V lost 4 bases and J lost 4, with 12 bases in between. There are 13 residues in the CDR3. Germline V gives CDR1 SQVTM, CDR2 ANQGSEA. The CDR3 DNA reads as TGCAGCGTTGCAGCAGAGGGGGCAGATACGCAGTATTTT. It encodes CSVAAEGADTQYF.

The chain joins TRBV12-3 or TRBV12-4 to TRBJ1-2; no firm D call. V lost 3 bases and J lost 1, with 3 bases in between. The CDR3 has 12 amino acids. CDR3 in amino acids: CASSFYNYGYTF. In DNA, the CDR3 is TGTGCCAGCAGTTTTTATAACTATGGCTACACCTTC.

The V call is TRBV25-1, the J call TRBJ2-7; TRBD1 might be the D (6 bases). The CDR3 covers 15 residues. Germline assignment: CDR1 MGHDK and CDR2 SYGVNS. The V end was cut by 3 bases, the J end by 2 bases, with 14 bases between. The CDR3 DNA reads TGTGCCAGCAGTGAGGACAGAGCAATACCCTACGAGCAGTACTTC. It translates to CASSEDRAIPYEQYF.

The CDR3: CASSSRTSGMHNEQFF. For the CDR3, the DNA is TGCGCCAGCAGCTCTAGGACTAGCGGGATGCACAATGAGCAGTTCTTC. V and J are TRBV5-1 and TRBJ2-1, with 12 nucleotides matching TRBD2. The CDR3 is 16 residues long. With 3 bases clipped from V and 5 bases from J, the junction kept 6 bases outside the gene matches. Germline loops: CDR1 SGHRS, CDR2 YFSETQ. Looking up the rest from reference TRBV5-1 and TRBJ2-1 gives the full variable domain: KAGVTQTPRYLIKTRGQQVTLSCSPISGHRSVSWYQQTPGQGLQFLFEYFSETQRNKGNFPGRFSGRQFSNSRSEMNVSTLELGDSALYLCASSSRTSGMHNEQFFGPGTRLTVL.

The gene calls are TRBV11-3 and TRBJ2-3, with D possibly TRBD1 on 6 matching bases. Trimming cost V 5 bases and J 0 bases, with 15 bases left between them. CDR1 is SGHNT, CDR2 YENEEA, per germline. This CDR3 comprises 16 residues. CDR3 loop: CASSPRGSESTDTQYF. The CDR3 DNA sequence: TGTGCCAGCAGCCCTAGGGGGTCTGAGAGCACAGATACGCAGTATTTT.

The J gene is TRBJ2-2, the V gene TRBV7-8; 9 nucleotides line up with TRBD1. CDR3 length equals 15 residues. Germline loops: CDR1 SGHVS, CDR2 FQNEAQ. V lost 4 bases and J lost 6; bases outside the gene matches: 6. As DNA, the CDR3 is TGTGCCAGCAGCTCCCGGGACAGGGTGTCCGGGGAGCTGTTTTTT. Translating it yields CASSSRDRVSGELFF.

This chain joins TRBV12-3 or TRBV12-4 and TRBJ1-1; D is ambiguous. The length of the CDR3 is 13 residues. With 2 bases removed from V and 8 bases from J, the gap between germline ends came to 12 bases. The CDR3 DNA reads as TGTGCCAGCAGTTTAATTTTTAAGTCAGAAGCTTTCTTT. It encodes CASSLIFKSEAFF.

This clonotype was seen only a few times. The chain recombines TRBV3-1 with TRBJ1-2; weak D call: TRBD1 (5 bases). V was clipped by 4 bases and J by 1 base, with 13 bases between them. Germline loops: CDR1 LGHDT, CDR2 YNNKEL (reference sequence). The CDR3 loop spans 15 amino acids. The CDR3 spells CASSLGTPDNYGYTF. CDR3 nucleotide sequence: TGTGCCAGCAGCCTTGGGACGCCTGATAACTATGGCTACACCTTC.

This clonotype came up many times. The V gene is TRBV3-1, the J gene TRBJ2-7; possible D gene TRBD1, 5 bases. V was pared by 0 bases and J by 7 bases, with 13 bases between. The germline V gene has CDR1 LGHDT and CDR2 YNNKEL (reference sequence). The CDR3 consists of 14 residues. The CDR3 nucleotides are TGTGCCAGCAGCCAAGAGCAGGGCACAGGAGAGCAGTACGTC. As protein: CASSQEQGTGEQYV.

The V gene is TRBV12-3 or TRBV12-4, the J gene TRBJ2-3, with TRBD2 identical over 8 bases. V lost 3 bases, J lost 5 bases, and 7 bases stayed unmatched. The length of the CDR3 is 15 residues. CDR3 in DNA: TGTGCCAGCAGTTTCCTTCGGGAGGGACAAGATACGCAGTATTTT. Its protein is CASSFLREGQDTQYF.

This clonotype was seen more than once but under ten times. V is TRBV11-2 and J is TRBJ2-7, with unresolved D. Trimming took off 5 bases at V and 3 bases at J, with 14 bases between the two ends. The CDR3 runs to 14 residues. The germline V gene has CDR1 SGHAT and CDR2 FQNNGV. CDR3 sequence: CASSPVSGFYEQYF. The CDR3 DNA is TGTGCCAGCAGCCCCGTCTCAGGCTTCTACGAGCAGTACTTC.

This clonotype showed up just once. The chain is built from TRBV12-3 or TRBV12-4 and TRBJ1-4; tentatively, D is TRBD1 (6 bases). The V gene lost 3 bases and the J gene lost 4 bases, with 12 bases spanning the gap. The CDR3 covers 15 residues. The CDR3 sequence: CASSFQTGYNEKLFF. As DNA, the CDR3 is TGTGCCAGCAGTTTCCAGACAGGCTATAATGAAAAACTGTTTTTT.

The J gene is TRBJ1-2, the V gene TRBV28; D uncertain. The CDR3 loop spans 12 amino acids. Germline V CDR1 and CDR2: MDHEN, SYDVKM. The germline V and J ends were trimmed by 3 bases and 8 bases, with 10 bases remaining between them. This CDR3 is CASSFDERGYTF. The CDR3 DNA sequence: TGTGCCAGCAGTTTTGATGAGAGAGGCTACACCTTC.

This clonotype was picked up a small number of times. The rearrangement joins TRBV19 to TRBJ1-1; D possibly corresponds to TRBD1 (5 bases). The V end was cut by 8 bases, the J end by 4 bases, with 14 bases between. The CDR3 extends over 13 amino acids. The germline gives CDR1 LNHDA, CDR2 SQIVND (reference sequence). This chain's CDR3 is CASSGLLGTEAFF. Here the CDR3 DNA reads TGTGCCAGTTCAGGGCTTTTGGGCACTGAAGCTTTCTTT. Full variable domain (outside the CDR3, taken from reference TRBV19 and TRBJ1-1): DGGITQSPKYLFRKEGQNVTLSCEQNLNHDAMYWYRQDPGQGLRLIYYSQIVNDFQKGDIAEGYSVSREKKESFPLTVTSAQKNPTAFYLCASSGLLGTEAFFGQGTRLTVV.

This clonotype was counted between two and nine times. The V call is TRBV7-6, the J call TRBJ2-7, with D tentatively TRBD1 (6 bases). This CDR3 is built from 13 residues. The V gene's germline CDR1 is SGHVS and CDR2 FNYEAQ. Trimming removed 1 base from V and 9 bases from J, with 13 bases in between. The CDR3 DNA is TGTGCCAGCAGCTTAGGAGGGCAGGGGAGGCAGTACTTC. Translating gives CASSLGGQGRQYF.

The rearrangement uses TRBV5-1 and TRBJ2-4, with a possible D match to TRBD1 (5 bases). Per the germline V gene, CDR1 is SGHRS and CDR2 is YFSETQ. V gave up 0 bases and J gave up 8 bases, with 15 bases separating them. This CDR3 comprises 15 residues. Here the CDR3 reads CASSLAAGLADIQYF. Here the CDR3 DNA reads TGCGCCAGCAGCTTGGCTGCAGGGCTGGCTGACATTCAGTACTTC.

The chain links TRBV4-2 to TRBJ1-1; 9 positions match TRBD1. The CDR3 consists of 14 residues. Losses at the gene ends were 3 bases for V and 6 bases for J; bases not matched to a gene: 5. Germline V gene sequence: CDR1 LGHNA, CDR2 YNFKEQ. CDR3 loop: CASSQNRGRPEAFF. The CDR3 DNA reads as TGTGCCAGCAGCCAGAACAGGGGGCGACCTGAAGCTTTCTTT.

The chain employs TRBV20-1 and TRBJ2-2; the D is unclear. The V gene lost 0 bases and the J gene lost 4 bases, with 12 bases spanning the gap. Germline V gives CDR1 DFQATT, CDR2 SNEGSKA (reference sequence). CDR3 size: 15 residues. The CDR3 DNA sequence: TGCAGTGCTAGAGACGTGAGAAGAGGCACCGGGGAGCTGTTTTTT. It translates to CSARDVRRGTGELFF.

This clonotype was seen many times. The chain joins TRBV5-1 to TRBJ2-1; D is possibly TRBD2 (5 bases). The ends were cut back, 4 bases at V and 3 bases at J, with 14 bases in the middle. Germline loops: CDR1 SGHRS, CDR2 YFSETQ. CDR3 length equals 15 residues. The CDR3 coding sequence is TGCGCCAGCAGCCCTCTAGCTGATTACTACAATGAGCAGTTCTTC. Its translation: CASSPLADYYNEQFF. The entire variable domain, with the rest obtained from reference TRBV5-1 and TRBJ2-1, is as follows: KAGVTQTPRYLIKTRGQQVTLSCSPISGHRSVSWYQQTPGQGLQFLFEYFSETQRNKGNFPGRFSGRQFSNSRSEMNVSTLELGDSALYLCASSPLADYYNEQFFGPGTRLTVL.

There are many counts of this clonotype. This chain links TRBV5-1 with TRBJ2-5, with a possible D match to TRBD1 (6 bases). The CDR3 contains 13 residues. Per germline, CDR1 SGHRS and CDR2 YFSETQ. V was pared by 4 bases and J by 3 bases, with 10 bases between. The CDR3 loop is CASSLRQEETQYF. Written as DNA, the CDR3 is TGCGCCAGCAGCCTACGACAGGAAGAGACCCAGTACTTC.

The V call is TRBV20-1, the J call TRBJ2-1; 7 nucleotides line up with TRBD2. Germline V gene data show CDR1 as DFQATT and CDR2 as SNEGSKA (reference sequence). V was clipped by 3 bases and J by 7 bases; unmatched bases: 6. The CDR3 sequence is 13 residues long. The CDR3 DNA follows: TGCAGTGCTAGTGCGGGAGTGGTAAATGAGCAGTTCTTC. This sequence encodes CSASAGVVNEQFF.

V usage is TRBV3-1 and J usage is TRBJ2-7, with D unclear. Per germline, CDR1 LGHDT and CDR2 YNNKEL (reference sequence). V dropped 1 base and J dropped 6 bases, with 4 bases sitting between them. CDR3 length: 11 amino acids. CDR3 nucleotide sequence: TGTGCCAGCAGCCAAGTTGGCGAGCAGTACTTC. This encodes CASSQVGEQYF.